This T cell receptor beta chain is drawn from a study of CD4 T cells in relation to SARS-CoV-2 and coronaviruses. Unexposed donor CD4+ T cells date from about 2011-2018, before the COVID-19 pandemic. CD4+ T cells were isolated from the cells after roughly 11 days of culture. This clone was observed a few times. Its antigen is unknown. The assay was immunoSEQ multiplex PCR, and TCRdb's table has in-frame clones only and misses some. Among just under 20,000 clones listed, 78% were seen once. This CDR3 region has 13 residues. With V trimmed by 1 base and J by 7 bases, 2 bases remained unmatched. Germline-derived CDR1 and CDR2 are SGHDT and YYEEEE.

The chain combines TRBV5-6 with TRBJ2-7; 10 nucleotides agree with TRBD2. This TCR derives from a human donor in good health. Material for sequencing was CD4+ T cells from PBMCs, cultured in vitro. The CDR3 sequence is CASSLLAGGEQYF. CDR3 DNA sequence: TGTGCCAGCAGCTTGTTAGCGGGAGGAGAGCAGTACTTC.